This passage covers 23 T cell receptor beta chains from one sample sequenced in a study of cytomegalovirus exposure and HLA in healthy donors. PCR amplification relied on 60 Vbeta primers (plus 13 Jbeta primers). TCRdb's copy holds only in-frame clones and misses some; the assay was immunoSEQ multiplex PCR. This table holds roughly 120,000 clones, around 74% found once. The sequenced sample consisted of PBMCs. The receptor set was obtained from a woman between 50 and 59 years old in good health and CMV-seropositive.

The chain recombines TRBV30 with TRBJ2-3; 8 positions agree with TRBD2. The CDR3 totals 15 residues. The V segment lost 4 bases and the J segment 4 bases; nucleotides outside the gene matches: 10. Germline CDR1 is GTSNPN and CDR2 is SVGIG (reference sequence). The CDR3 DNA sequence: TGTGCCTGGACCCTTAGCGGGGTTGCGGCAGATACGCAGTATTTT. Translation gives CAWTLSGVAADTQYF.

This sequence joins TRBV5-1 and TRBJ1-3, with unresolved D. There are 13 residues in the CDR3. From germline, CDR1 is SGHRS and CDR2 YFSETQ. Trimming took 0 bases from V and 3 from J, leaving 4 bases between them. The CDR3 nucleotides are TGCGCCAGCAGCTTGGCCGTTGGAAACACCATATATTTT. Translating it yields CASSLAVGNTIYF.

The V gene is TRBV27, the J gene TRBJ2-1; 9 positions agree with TRBD1. Losses at the gene ends were 3 bases for V and 14 bases for J; bases not matched to a gene: 8. The germline V gene has CDR1 MNHEY and CDR2 SMNVEV (reference sequence). The CDR3 runs to 13 residues. The CDR3 DNA sequence: TGTGCCAGCAGTTTGTCGGGACAGGGTAACAAGTTCTTC. Amino acid sequence: CASSLSGQGNKFF.

V usage is TRBV28 and J usage is TRBJ1-5; TRBD1 aligns across 9 bases. CDR3 length equals 15 residues. V lost 6 bases and J lost 4; bases outside the gene matches: 7. Per the germline V gene, CDR1 is MDHEN and CDR2 is SYDVKM. CDR3 DNA sequence: TGTGCCAGCAGGGGACAGGGAATTTGGAATCAGCCCCAGCATTTT. Protein product: CASRGQGIWNQPQHF.

The chain employs TRBV2 and TRBJ2-3; TRBD1 might be the D (5 bases). Trimming took 4 bases from V and 2 from J, leaving 16 bases between them. Germline CDR1 SNHLY, CDR2 FYNNEI. The CDR3 totals 16 residues. The CDR3 sequence: CASSVRAGMVTDTQYF. The CDR3 DNA reads as TGTGCCAGCAGTGTAAGAGCAGGGATGGTCACAGATACGCAGTATTTT.

This chain links TRBV7-2 with TRBJ1-5, with D possibly matching TRBD1 (6 bases). Germline values: CDR1 SGHTA, CDR2 FQGNSA. Between the trimmed V and J ends, which lost 5 bases and 5 bases, there was a span of 10 bases. This CDR3 has 13 amino acids. The CDR3 sequence is CASSAQGDQPQHF. In DNA form, the CDR3 reads TGTGCCAGCAGCGCACAGGGTGATCAGCCCCAGCATTTT.

As to this clone: Other nucleotide sequences from this sample produce the same CDR3. The gene calls are TRBV9 and TRBJ2-3; D remains unclear. The CDR3 is 15 residues long. V shed 0 bases and J shed 3 bases, with 11 bases lying between them. Germline values: CDR1 SGDLS, CDR2 YYNGEE. The CDR3 region is CASSVVGDGTDTQYF. In DNA form, the CDR3 reads TGTGCCAGCAGCGTAGTGGGCGATGGTACAGATACGCAGTATTTT.

This rearrangement joins TRBV20-1 to TRBJ1-2; D is possibly TRBD1 (5 bases). Germline CDR1 is DFQATT and CDR2 is SNEGSKA (reference sequence). The CDR3 length is 11 residues. V lost 0 bases and J 8 bases, leaving 7 bases between the germline ends. The CDR3 reads CSARDRVGYTF. In DNA, the CDR3 is TGCAGTGCTAGAGACAGGGTAGGCTACACCTTC.

In this sample, this clone turned up a few times. The rearrangement uses TRBV2 and TRBJ2-2; perhaps TRBD1 as D (5 bases). Germline V gene sequence: CDR1 SNHLY, CDR2 FYNNEI. The CDR3 loop spans 16 amino acids. V lost 9 bases and J lost 2, with 19 bases in between. CDR3 protein: CARLSPGQGNTGELFF. The DNA of the CDR3 is TGTGCCAGGCTATCACCCGGTCAGGGTAACACCGGGGAGCTGTTTTTT.

V is TRBV19 and J is TRBJ1-5, with 10 bases matching TRBD1. This CDR3 comprises 17 residues. Germline V gives CDR1 LNHDA, CDR2 SQIVND (reference sequence). The trim removed 5 bases at V and 7 bases at J, leaving 14 bases unmatched. CDR3 DNA: TGTGCCAGTAGTTTGTACCTCCGGGACAGGGGACACCAGCCCCAGCATTTT. It specifies CASSLYLRDRGHQPQHF.

The CDR3 sequence is CASSDFKTENTGELFF. DNA for the CDR3: TGTGCCAGCAGTGACTTTAAAACAGAGAACACCGGGGAGCTGTTTTTT. V usage is TRBV6-4 and J usage is TRBJ2-2, with D unclear. The CDR3 sequence is 16 residues long. Germline V gene lookup returns CDR1 MRHNA and CDR2 SNTAGT. The V end was cut by 1 base, the J end by 1 base, with 10 bases between.

The chain uses TRBV9 and TRBJ2-3; TRBD2 aligns across 10 bases. J was trimmed by 3 bases and V by 4 bases; bases with no gene match: 11. The germline V gene encodes CDR1 SGDLS and CDR2 YYNGEE. The CDR3 has 17 amino acids. The CDR3 nucleotides are TGTGCCAGCAGCTCACACACTGGACTAGCGGTTACAGATACGCAGTATTTT. Its translation is CASSSHTGLAVTDTQYF. Supplemented by reference TRBV9 and TRBJ2-3, the full variable domain reads DSGVTQTPKHLITATGQRVTLRCSPRSGDLSVYWYQQSLDQGLQFLIQYYNGEERAKGNILERFSAQQFPDLHSELNLSSLELGDSALYFCASSSHTGLAVTDTQYFGPGTRLTVL.

The rearrangement joins TRBV28 to TRBJ2-2; the match to TRBD1 covers 7 bases. Germline lookup yields CDR1 MDHEN and CDR2 SYDVKM. After removal of 7 bases from V and 5 bases from J, the junction contained 7 bases not matched to a gene. CDR3 length: 14 residues. The CDR3 here is CASIKQGNTGELFF. The CDR3 bases are TGTGCCAGCATAAAACAGGGGAATACCGGGGAGCTGTTTTTT.

This clone has a handful of counts. V and J are TRBV5-1 and TRBJ2-7; 8 positions agree with TRBD2. The CDR3 has 14 residues. Germline V CDR1 and CDR2: SGHRS, YFSETQ. Trimming cost V 4 bases and J 2 bases; bases outside gene matches: 5. CDR3 DNA: TGCGCCAGCAGCAATCCGGGGGGGCCCTACGAGCAGTACTTC. Translating it yields CASSNPGGPYEQYF.

This clone was picked up a small number of times. The chain has TRBV7-8 and TRBJ1-5, with TRBD1 as a possible D gene (6 bases). Trimming shortened V by 5 bases and J by 5 bases, and 13 bases separated the two germline ends. The CDR3 loop spans 14 amino acids. Germline values: CDR1 SGHVS, CDR2 FQNEAQ. Here the CDR3 DNA reads TGTGCCAGCAGCACTGACAGGCTAGATCAGCCCCAGCATTTT. Encoded protein: CASSTDRLDQPQHF.

This chain joins TRBV5-1 and TRBJ2-7; no firm D call. Germline V gene lookup returns CDR1 SGHRS and CDR2 YFSETQ. This CDR3 comprises 12 residues. V was trimmed by 0 bases and J by 5 bases, leaving 6 bases between them. The DNA for the CDR3 is TGCGCCAGCAGCTTGGGACTTAACGAGCAGTACTTC. This gives the protein CASSLGLNEQYF.

This chain connects TRBV6-4 to TRBJ2-2; TRBD2 matches at 7 bases. The germline CDR1 and CDR2 sequences are MRHNA and SNTAGT. V shed 7 bases and J 1 base; nucleotides not matched to a gene: 3. This CDR3 is built from 14 residues. The CDR3 loop reads CASKRGQNTGELFF. As DNA, the CDR3 is TGTGCCAGCAAGCGGGGCCAGAACACCGGGGAGCTGTTTTTT.

The chain carries TRBV19 and TRBJ2-2; perhaps TRBD2 as D (7 bases). Trimming took 11 bases from V and 1 from J, leaving 17 bases between them. The CDR3 is 15 amino acids. From germline, CDR1 is LNHDA and CDR2 SQIVND (reference sequence). This chain's CDR3 is CAGGGGGKNTGELFF. The CDR3 region has the DNA TGTGCCGGCGGAGGGGGGGGCAAGAACACCGGGGAGCTGTTTTTT. The complete variable domain, with remaining parts taken from reference TRBV19 and TRBJ2-2, reads DGGITQSPKYLFRKEGQNVTLSCEQNLNHDAMYWYRQDPGQGLRLIYYSQIVNDFQKGDIAEGYSVSREKKESFPLTVTSAQKNPTAFYLCAGGGGGKNTGELFFGEGSRLTVL.

The chain joins TRBV4-2 to TRBJ2-7, with D unclear. V lost 1 base to trimming and J lost 6 bases, with 10 bases between them. This CDR3 spans 13 amino acids. Germline CDR1 LGHNA, CDR2 YNFKEQ. The CDR3 spells CASSQASGVEQYF. CDR3 nucleotides: TGTGCCAGCAGCCAAGCCTCCGGTGTCGAGCAGTACTTC.

The rearrangement links TRBV7-2 to TRBJ2-1, with D tentatively TRBD2 (5 bases). Trimming pared 1 base from V and 5 bases from J, leaving 9 bases between. Germline V lookup: CDR1 SGHTA, CDR2 FQGNSA. This CDR3 is built from 14 residues. The CDR3 bases are TGTGCCAGCAGCTTAGGGACTGCGAACAATGAGCAGTTCTTC. The encoded protein is CASSLGTANNEQFF.

The DNA for the CDR3 is TGCGCCAGCAGCGCGACTAGCGGGGGCCCCAGTGTGACGTACTTC. This gives the protein CASSATSGGPSVTYF. The chain uses TRBV5-1 and TRBJ2-5; 12 positions agree with TRBD2. CDR3 size: 15 residues. In germline, CDR1 is SGHRS, CDR2 YFSETQ. V was clipped by 4 bases and J by 13 bases; unmatched bases: 14. Complete variable domain (other parts from reference TRBV5-1 and TRBJ2-5): KAGVTQTPRYLIKTRGQQVTLSCSPISGHRSVSWYQQTPGQGLQFLFEYFSETQRNKGNFPGRFSGRQFSNSRSEMNVSTLELGDSALYLCASSATSGGPSVTYFGPGTRLLVL.

In this sample, this clone turned up a few times. The rearrangement uses TRBV5-1 and TRBJ1-3; D possibly corresponds to TRBD1 (5 bases). Trimming pared 0 bases from V and 1 base from J, leaving 5 bases between. CDR1 is SGHRS, CDR2 YFSETQ, per germline. This CDR3 is 14 amino acids long. The CDR3 nucleotides read TGCGCCAGCAGCTTGGAGGGGTCTGGAAACACCATATATTTT. Residues: CASSLEGSGNTIYF.

This chain uses TRBV29-1 with TRBJ2-7; 10 bases fit TRBD2. Germline V lookup: CDR1 SQVTM, CDR2 ANQGSEA. V was pared by 4 bases and J by 3 bases, with 6 bases of the junction left unmatched. The CDR3 consists of 14 residues. DNA for the CDR3: TGCAGCGTTGTAACTAGCGGGGTGTTCTACGAGCAGTACTTC. Protein product: CSVVTSGVFYEQYF.